Sequencing of this T cell receptor (beta chain) was carried out in a study of cytomegalovirus exposure and HLA in healthy donors. Study at large: From some 190 million T cells, an earlier analysis saw approximately 110 million unique TCR beta sequences. General study findings and limits: Previous analysis showed most TCR beta V segments were productive about 87% or about 30% of the time. It was 160 or so TCR beta chains that were listed as cytomegalovirus-associated. The classifier, whose performance was assessed in both the original and validation cohorts, reportedly diagnosed cytomegalovirus status with high specificity and sensitivity.

This clone was found a few times. The antigen is undetermined. A multiplex PCR was run with 60 Vbeta primers and 13 Jbeta primers. Sequenced by immunoSEQ multiplex PCR; TCRdb stores in-frame clones only, minus some. This table holds roughly 130,000 clones, approximately 68% found once. The specimen was PBMCs. This TCR derives from a man aged 25-40 years in good health and CMV-seropositive.

CDR3 in amino acids: CSVTGGADTQYF. Written as DNA, the CDR3 is TGCAGCGTTACGGGAGGGGCAGATACGCAGTATTTT. The chain employs TRBV29-1 and TRBJ2-3, with 8 bases matching TRBD2. V shed 5 bases, J shed 4 bases, and the junction held 2 bases outside the gene matches. The CDR3 sequence is 12 residues long. Germline V gene lookup returns CDR1 SQVTM and CDR2 ANQGSEA.